Below are 10 T cell receptor beta chains sequenced from a single sample in a study of blood T cell repertoires in COVID-19. The assay was immunoSEQ multiplex PCR, and TCRdb's table has in-frame clones only and misses some. The sample lists around 180,000 clones; roughly 88% were seen once. Sequenced material: peripheral blood. The receptor source for this set is a human donor with active or convalescent COVID-19. The donor label of this sample is uncertain.

The chain combines TRBV11-2 with TRBJ2-2, with D perhaps matching TRBD2 (5 bases). This CDR3 comprises 15 residues. Trimming cost V 3 bases and J 3 bases, with 11 bases left between them. CDR1 is SGHAT and CDR2 is FQNNGV in the germline V gene. The CDR3 DNA sequence: TGTGCCAGCAGCTTTCGTACCGGGGACACCGGGGAGCTGTTTTTT. Translation: CASSFRTGDTGELFF.

This clone was seen a handful of times. This chain links TRBV28 with TRBJ2-5; 8 bases fit TRBD1. V gave up 0 bases and J gave up 3 bases; unmatched junction bases: 0. CDR1 is MDHEN and CDR2 is SYDVKM in the germline V gene. The CDR3 runs 14 residues. DNA for the CDR3: TGTGCCAGCAGTTTATGGGACAGGGAAGAGACCCAGTACTTC. Amino acid sequence: CASSLWDREETQYF.

The chain has TRBV13 and TRBJ2-2; TRBD2 matches at 16 bases. CDR3 size: 18 residues. Trimming took 6 bases from V and 0 from J; bases not matched to a gene: 4. Germline CDR1 reads PRHDT; CDR2 reads FYEKMQ (reference sequence). The CDR3 spells CASRGGLAGGSNTGELFF. CDR3 in DNA: TGTGCCAGCAGAGGGGGACTAGCGGGAGGGTCGAACACCGGGGAGCTGTTTTTT.

The gene calls are TRBV14 and TRBJ2-2, with 7 bases lining up with TRBD1. Trimming took 5 bases from V and 6 from J; bases not matched to a gene: 12. CDR3 length: 16 residues. Germline V CDR1 and CDR2: SGHDN, FVKESK. Written as DNA, the CDR3 is TGTGCCAGCAGCGAACCGACAGGGAGTGGCGCCGGGGAGCTGTTTTTT. It is translated as CASSEPTGSGAGELFF.

The table lists this clone with a few counts. V is TRBV5-1 and J is TRBJ2-2; D possibly corresponds to TRBD2 (5 bases). Trimming removed 4 bases from V and 7 bases from J, with 14 bases in between. Germline V CDR1 and CDR2: SGHRS, YFSETQ. This CDR3 spans 14 amino acids. CDR3 sequence reads: CASSPGVEGGELFF. CDR3 coding DNA: TGCGCCAGCAGCCCCGGGGTCGAGGGCGGGGAGCTGTTTTTT.

This clone was found a few times. This chain uses TRBV27 with TRBJ2-2; 11 positions match TRBD1. CDR1 MNHEY and CDR2 SMNVEV come from the germline V gene (reference sequence). This CDR3 is 15 amino acids long. V lost 5 bases and J lost 6; bases outside the gene matches: 5. CDR3 DNA sequence: TGTGCCAGCAGTGCGGACAGGGGGCGGTCCGGGGAGCTGTTTTTT. This sequence encodes CASSADRGRSGELFF.

The gene calls are TRBV5-1 and TRBJ2-1; 8 bases align to TRBD2. Looked up from germline, CDR1 is SGHRS and CDR2 is YFSETQ. V was clipped by 4 bases and J by 5 bases; unmatched bases: 11. There are 16 residues in the CDR3. This CDR3 is CASSTSAGDVHNEQFF. The CDR3 coding sequence is TGCGCCAGCAGCACCTCAGCGGGGGACGTCCACAATGAGCAGTTCTTC.

This sequence joins TRBV7-9 and TRBJ1-5; D is ambiguous. This CDR3 region has 15 residues. V was cut by 0 bases and J by 3 bases, with 9 bases left in between. Germline V gene lookup returns CDR1 SEHNR and CDR2 FQNEAQ (reference sequence). The CDR3 sequence is CASSLAGQSNQPQHF. CDR3 nucleotide sequence: TGTGCCAGCAGCTTAGCTGGGCAGTCCAATCAGCCCCAGCATTTT.

The rearrangement uses TRBV27 and TRBJ2-7, with D possibly matching TRBD2 (6 bases). CDR3 length: 11 amino acids. Trimming took 7 bases from V and 8 from J, leaving 12 bases between them. In germline, CDR1 is MNHEY, CDR2 SMNVEV (reference sequence). CDR3 region: CASTRSGQQYF. CDR3 DNA: TGTGCCAGCACGCGGAGCGGGCAGCAGTACTTC.

The chain recombines TRBV5-1 with TRBJ2-5, with D perhaps matching TRBD2 (5 bases). V was shortened by 4 bases and J by 1 base, with 11 bases between the two germline ends. The CDR3 has 14 amino acids. The germline CDR1 and CDR2 sequences are SGHRS and YFSETQ. The CDR3 bases are TGCGCCAGCAGCCGCGGACTCTCCCAAGAGACCCAGTACTTC. Its translation is CASSRGLSQETQYF. The full variable domain, with the rest looked up from reference TRBV5-1 and TRBJ2-5, is KAGVTQTPRYLIKTRGQQVTLSCSPISGHRSVSWYQQTPGQGLQFLFEYFSETQRNKGNFPGRFSGRQFSNSRSEMNVSTLELGDSALYLCASSRGLSQETQYFGPGTRLLVL.